Following are 16 T cell receptor beta chains from one sample sequenced in a study of monozygotic twins with cystic fibrosis. The table came from immunoSEQ multiplex PCR; TCRdb's copy has only in-frame clones and leaves some out. This repertoire shows 12,000 to 15,000 clones, 95% to 99% found once; its top ten account for over 0.35%. The sequenced sample consisted of blood. The receptors come from a girl between 2 and 10 years old with cystic fibrosis.

The chain uses TRBV5-1 and TRBJ2-7; D might be TRBD2 (5 bases). The CDR3 totals 13 residues. Looked up from germline, CDR1 is SGHRS and CDR2 is YFSETQ. The V end lost 3 bases, the J end lost 0 bases, and 7 bases lay between the germline ends. As DNA, the CDR3 is TGCGCCAGCAGCTGGAGGATCTCCTACGAGCAGTACTTC. This encodes CASSWRISYEQYF.

V usage is TRBV2 and J usage is TRBJ2-7; D remains unclear. V lost 9 bases to trimming and J lost 4 bases, with 10 bases between them. The CDR3 length is 11 residues. Germline V lookup: CDR1 SNHLY, CDR2 FYNNEI. The CDR3 bases are TGTGCCAGTAATATAGTTTACGAGCAGTACTTC. Its translation is CASNIVYEQYF.

The chain couples TRBV30 to TRBJ1-2; D uncertain. Looked up from germline, CDR1 is GTSNPN and CDR2 is SVGIG (reference sequence). The CDR3 contains 15 residues. The ends were cut back, 0 bases at V and 1 base at J, with 12 bases in the middle. CDR3 loop: CAWSVAGGNNYGYTF. CDR3 coding DNA: TGTGCCTGGAGTGTAGCGGGCGGAAATAACTATGGCTACACCTTC.

The chain carries TRBV7-8 and TRBJ1-2; weak D call: TRBD1 (6 bases). Between the trimmed V and J ends, which lost 0 bases and 3 bases, there was a span of 8 bases. This CDR3 is built from 14 residues. CDR1 and CDR2 (germline): SGHVS, FQNEAQ. The CDR3 sequence: CASSLAGGYYGYTF. The CDR3 nucleotides are TGTGCCAGCAGCTTAGCAGGGGGGTACTATGGCTACACCTTC.

This chain links TRBV7-2 with TRBJ1-2; 7 bases agree with TRBD1. In germline, CDR1 is SGHTA, CDR2 FQGNSA. The CDR3 covers 14 residues. V lost 3 bases, J lost 2 bases, and 3 bases stayed unmatched. The CDR3 loop reads CASSFPTGNYGYTF. Written as DNA, the CDR3 is TGTGCCAGCAGCTTTCCGACAGGGAACTATGGCTACACCTTC.

A single count supports this clone. This sequence joins TRBV7-9 and TRBJ2-7; a weak D match, TRBD2 (6 bases). The V end lost 5 bases, the J end lost 4 bases, and 12 bases lay between the germline ends. Germline CDR1 reads SEHNR; CDR2 reads FQNEAQ (reference sequence). This CDR3 is built from 13 residues. CDR3 sequence (DNA): TGTGCCAGCAGCCGCCGGGAGAATTACGAGCAGTACTTC. It yields the protein CASSRRENYEQYF.

The CDR3: CASSQWTGYGYTF. CDR3 in DNA: TGTGCCAGCAGCCAATGGACGGGCTATGGCTACACCTTC. This rearrangement joins TRBV14 to TRBJ1-2, with D hard to call. With 2 bases removed from V and 4 bases from J, the gap between germline ends came to 8 bases. The CDR3 covers 13 residues. The germline V gene has CDR1 SGHDN and CDR2 FVKESK. The full variable domain, rest sourced from reference TRBV14 and TRBJ1-2, is EAGVTQFPSHSVIEKGQTVTLRCDPISGHDNLYWYRRVMGKEIKFLLHFVKESKQDESGMPNNRFLAERTGGTYSTLKVQPAELEDSGVYFCASSQWTGYGYTFGSGTRLTVV.

The genes are TRBV5-4 and TRBJ2-7; possibly TRBD1 for D (6 bases). The CDR3 is 17 amino acids. V lost 6 bases and J lost 6, with 28 bases in between. Germline values: CDR1 SGHNT, CDR2 YYREEE (reference sequence). CDR3 loop: CASTKMWSEDEGGEQYF. CDR3 in DNA: TGTGCCAGCACCAAGATGTGGTCGGAGGACGAAGGGGGCGAGCAGTACTTC.

This rearrangement joins TRBV6-6 to TRBJ2-2, with a tentative D call TRBD2 (5 bases). V was shortened by 8 bases and J by 7 bases, with 11 bases between the two germline ends. CDR1 and CDR2 (germline): MNHNY, SVGAGI (reference sequence). CDR3 length equals 12 residues. The CDR3 loop reads CASRPEGGELFF. CDR3 nucleotide sequence: TGTGCCAGCCGACCCGAGGGCGGGGAGCTGTTTTTT.

This chain connects TRBV5-1 to TRBJ2-1; TRBD2 agrees at 13 bases. V shed 3 bases and J 4 bases; nucleotides not matched to a gene: 1. The germline V gene encodes CDR1 SGHRS and CDR2 YFSETQ. This CDR3 contains 15 residues. CDR3 sequence: CASSSGLAGYNEQFF. The CDR3 nucleotides read TGCGCCAGCAGCTCGGGACTAGCGGGATACAATGAGCAGTTCTTC.

The chain joins TRBV15 to TRBJ2-3, with 13 bases identical to TRBD2. Losses at the gene ends were 1 base for V and 1 base for J; bases not matched to a gene: 8. This CDR3 spans 19 amino acids. Looked up from germline, CDR1 is LNHNV and CDR2 is YYDKDF (reference sequence). The CDR3 sequence is CATSRAGLAGEGGTDTQYF. CDR3 in DNA: TGTGCCACCAGCAGAGCCGGACTAGCGGGAGAAGGAGGCACAGATACGCAGTATTTT.

V and J are TRBV5-6 and TRBJ1-1; the D is unclear. Germline V CDR1 and CDR2: SGHDT, YYEEEE. Trimming pared 2 bases from V and 4 bases from J, leaving 9 bases between. The CDR3 consists of 13 residues. DNA of the CDR3: TGTGCCAGCAGCTTATTGGGGATCACTGAAGCTTTCTTT. Its protein is CASSLLGITEAFF.

V is TRBV25-1 and J is TRBJ2-1, with D perhaps matching TRBD2 (5 bases). The CDR3 loop spans 14 amino acids. The V gene's germline CDR1 is MGHDK and CDR2 SYGVNS. V lost 3 bases and J 5 bases, leaving 11 bases between the germline ends. The chain's CDR3 is CASSDWERHNEQFF. The DNA of the CDR3 is TGTGCCAGCAGTGATTGGGAGCGACACAATGAGCAGTTCTTC.

V usage is TRBV6-1 and J usage is TRBJ1-2; 8 positions agree with TRBD1. Unmatched junction bases numbered 6, after V lost 6 bases and J lost 0 bases. Germline V gene sequence: CDR1 MNHNS, CDR2 SASEGT. The length of the CDR3 is 15 residues. The CDR3 region is CASRKDRGTNYGYTF. CDR3 bases: TGTGCCAGCAGGAAAGACAGGGGAACTAACTATGGCTACACCTTC.

V gene TRBV5-4 combines with J gene TRBJ1-2; a weak D match, TRBD1 (5 bases). V was clipped by 1 base and J by 4 bases, with 11 bases between them. The CDR3 has 14 residues. Germline-derived CDR1 and CDR2 are SGHNT and YYREEE (reference sequence). The CDR3 nucleotides read TGTGCCAGCAGCTTGTCGTCACAGGTCTATGGCTACACCTTC. It is translated as CASSLSSQVYGYTF.

The chain uses TRBV11-2 and TRBJ2-7; D might be TRBD1 (6 bases). Germline values: CDR1 SGHAT, CDR2 FQNNGV. Trimming left V 1 base short and J 0 bases short, with 16 bases between. There are 17 residues in the CDR3. This CDR3 reads CASSLGSTTGYSYEQYF. Written as DNA, the CDR3 is TGTGCCAGCAGCTTAGGCTCGACGACAGGATACTCCTACGAGCAGTACTTC.